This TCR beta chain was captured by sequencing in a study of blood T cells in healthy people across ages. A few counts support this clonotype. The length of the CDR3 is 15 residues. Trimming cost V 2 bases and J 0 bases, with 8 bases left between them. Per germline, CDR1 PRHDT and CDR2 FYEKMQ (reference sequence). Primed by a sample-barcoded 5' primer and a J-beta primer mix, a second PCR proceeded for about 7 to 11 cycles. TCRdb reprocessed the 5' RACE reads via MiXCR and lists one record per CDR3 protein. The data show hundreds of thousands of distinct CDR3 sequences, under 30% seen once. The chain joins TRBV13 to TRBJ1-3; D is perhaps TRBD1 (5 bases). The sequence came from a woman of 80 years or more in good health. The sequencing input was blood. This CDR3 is CASSLQGYSGNTIYF. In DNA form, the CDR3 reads TGTGCCAGCAGCTTACAGGGATACTCTGGAAACACCATATATTTT.